The 17 T cell receptor beta chains below come from one sample, sequenced in a study of T cell repertoires in cytomegalovirus infection (dated by TCRdb to about 2019). What the treatment or condition label conveys for this sample: in vitro stimulation with specific CMV peptide epitopes to enrich CMV-specific T cells. TCRdb records Illumina HiSeq 1500 as the sequencer. Clones were called with MiXCR by TCRdb after fastp trimmed the public reads at Q25, and only in-frame beta chains were retained. Records with the same CDR3 protein are collapsed into one entry carrying the most frequent genes and DNA. The sample profile shows around 200,000 distinct CDR3 sequences; 35% to 40% of them were found once. The ten largest clones represent approximately 60% of the sample. These TCRs' antigens remain unknown. The sequencing here drew on CD8+ T cells from cultured PBMCs, taken from culture after CMV antigen stimulation. The receptors shown here come from a human donor in good health (CMV status not recorded). Some clones in this sample may be carry-over from other donors' samples.

A few counts support this clonotype. The J gene is TRBJ2-1, the V gene TRBV7-9, with D perhaps matching TRBD2 (7 bases). The CDR3 contains 16 residues. Trimming cost V 5 bases and J 4 bases, with 18 bases left between them. Germline V gene data show CDR1 as SEHNR and CDR2 as FQNEAQ (reference sequence). The CDR3 bases are TGTGCCAGCAGCCCACCAGGGACTACAGGGTACAATGAGCAGTTCTTC. Translating gives CASSPPGTTGYNEQFF.

CDR3 sequence (DNA): TGCGCCAGCAGCACCAGACTAGCGGGTAACACCGGGGAGCTGTTTTTT. Translation: CASSTRLAGNTGELFF. This chain links TRBV4-3 with TRBJ2-2; TRBD2 matches at 10 bases. V shed 5 bases and J 2 bases; nucleotides not matched to a gene: 5. Germline V CDR1 and CDR2: LGHNA, YSLEER. There are 16 residues in the CDR3.

This sequence joins TRBV6-1 and TRBJ2-3; tentatively, D is TRBD1 (6 bases). Germline CDR1 is MNHNS and CDR2 is SASEGT. CDR3 length: 15 residues. V was pared by 5 bases and J by 2 bases, with 14 bases between. The CDR3 here is CASSYGGGLTDTQYF. Written as DNA, the CDR3 is TGTGCCAGCAGTTATGGTGGGGGCCTCACAGATACGCAGTATTTT.

Many counts were recorded for this clonotype. The V call is TRBV6-1, the J call TRBJ2-3; no reliable D call. This CDR3 has 13 amino acids. V lost 2 bases, J lost 6 bases, and 9 bases lay in between. Germline V gene sequence: CDR1 MNHNS, CDR2 SASEGT. CDR3 DNA sequence: TGTGCCAGCAGTGAATTATGGTTGGATACGCAGTATTTT. Its protein is CASSELWLDTQYF.

This clonotype was detected only a few times. The rearrangement uses TRBV7-2 and TRBJ2-1; the D is unclear. There are 14 residues in the CDR3. Per germline, CDR1 SGHTA and CDR2 FQGNSA. Trimming took 5 bases from V and 4 from J, leaving 12 bases between them. The CDR3 DNA reads TGTGCCAGCAGCCCTCGAGATGTATACAATGAGCAGTTCTTC. Encoded protein: CASSPRDVYNEQFF.

This chain uses TRBV5-1 with TRBJ1-5; D is possibly TRBD1 (5 bases). V lost 10 bases to trimming and J lost 4 bases, with 24 bases between them. The CDR3 totals 16 residues. The V gene's germline CDR1 is SGHRS and CDR2 YFSETQ. CDR3: CARLIGGVTYNQPQHF. In nucleotides, the CDR3 is TGCGCCCGGTTGATCGGGGGAGTAACGTATAATCAGCCCCAGCATTTT. Drawing the rest from reference TRBV5-1 and TRBJ1-5, the complete variable domain is KAGVTQTPRYLIKTRGQQVTLSCSPISGHRSVSWYQQTPGQGLQFLFEYFSETQRNKGNFPGRFSGRQFSNSRSEMNVSTLELGDSALYLCARLIGGVTYNQPQHFGDGTRLSIL.

A few counts support this clonotype. The rearrangement uses TRBV11-3 and TRBJ2-1, with a possible D match to TRBD1 (5 bases). Germline assignment: CDR1 SGHNT and CDR2 YENEEA. Trimming took 4 bases from V and 9 from J, leaving 16 bases between them. CDR3 size: 14 residues. CDR3 bases: TGTGCCAGCAGCTCAGGATGGGGAAGGGGTGAGCAGTTCTTC. It codes for CASSSGWGRGEQFF.

The V gene is TRBV6-5, the J gene TRBJ2-7; 8 bases line up with TRBD1. This CDR3 has 16 residues. Trimming removed 2 bases from V and 3 bases from J; junction bases left unmatched: 9. The germline V gene has CDR1 MNHEY and CDR2 SVGAGI. The DNA of the CDR3 is TGTGCCAGCAGTTACCCATCCCGGACAGGGCACTACGAGCAGTACTTC. Translating gives CASSYPSRTGHYEQYF.

The chain employs TRBV7-2 and TRBJ2-5; D tentatively reads TRBD1 or TRBD2 (6 bases each). Deletions cut 5 bases from V and 5 bases from J, with 18 bases between. Germline CDR1 SGHTA, CDR2 FQGNSA. This CDR3 comprises 15 residues. CDR3 region: CASSGGGTQGETQYF. The CDR3 coding sequence is TGTGCCAGCAGCGGTGGAGGGACCCAGGGGGAGACCCAGTACTTC. Filled out from reference TRBV7-2 and TRBJ2-5, the complete variable domain reads GAGVSQSPSNKVTEKGKDVELRCDPISGHTALYWYRQSLGQGLEFLIYFQGNSAPDKSGLPSDRFSAERTGGSVSTLTIQRTQQEDSAVYLCASSGGGTQGETQYFGPGTRLLVL.

This clonotype was observed a few times. The chain is built from TRBV28 and TRBJ2-1; TRBD2 matches 13 bases. Germline values: CDR1 MDHEN, CDR2 SYDVKM. This CDR3 region has 19 residues. J lost 0 bases, V lost 2 bases, and 7 bases had no gene match. The CDR3 loop reads CASSLAGLAGRSSYNEQFF. CDR3 DNA: TGTGCCAGCAGTTTAGCGGGACTAGCGGGAAGGAGCTCCTACAATGAGCAGTTCTTC.

A word on this clonotype: One end of the junction varies from germline; a read error may be responsible. The chain employs TRBV7-8 and TRBJ2-7; the D gene could be TRBD1 or TRBD2 (5 bases each). Germline CDR1 and CDR2: SGHVS and FQNEAQ. The CDR3 is 16 residues long. The CDR3 region is CASSLPLRGESYEHYF. The CDR3 DNA is TGTGCCAGCAGCTTACCCTTAAGGGGAGAGTCCTACGAGCATTACTTC.

The chain links TRBV5-4 to TRBJ2-3; 9 bases are shared with TRBD2. The germline gives CDR1 SGHNT, CDR2 YYREEE (reference sequence). Losses at the gene ends were 4 bases for V and 0 bases for J; bases not matched to a gene: 9. This CDR3 contains 17 residues. The CDR3 DNA is TGTGCCAGCAGCCTTTGGACTAGCGCAACTAGCACAGATACGCAGTATTTT. This codes for CASSLWTSATSTDTQYF.

This clonotype appeared many times. This sequence joins TRBV20-1 and TRBJ1-1; TRBD1 matches at 11 bases. The CDR3 is made up of 15 amino acids. Germline V gives CDR1 DFQATT, CDR2 SNEGSKA (reference sequence). J was trimmed by 10 bases and V by 4 bases; bases with no gene match: 14. In DNA form, the CDR3 reads TGCAGTGCTAAACTACCCGGGACAGGGGGTATTCGAGCTTTCTTT. It codes for CSAKLPGTGGIRAFF.

At least ten counts were recorded for this clonotype. The chain carries TRBV7-6 and TRBJ2-7; D not resolved. CDR1 SGHVS and CDR2 FNYEAQ come from the germline V gene. The CDR3 extends over 13 amino acids. V was shortened by 0 bases and J by 3 bases, with 6 bases between the two germline ends. This CDR3 reads CASSLAGNYEQYF. The CDR3 DNA follows: TGTGCCAGCAGCTTAGCCGGAAACTACGAGCAGTACTTC.

This clonotype was observed a few times. V usage is TRBV7-6 and J usage is TRBJ2-3, with a weak D call TRBD2 (6 bases). Trimming took 2 bases from V and 0 from J, leaving 12 bases between them. This CDR3 contains 16 residues. Germline values: CDR1 SGHVS, CDR2 FNYEAQ. The CDR3 spells CASSLNGGSSTDTQYF. CDR3 sequence (DNA): TGTGCCAGCAGCTTAAACGGGGGTTCTAGCACAGATACGCAGTATTTT. Using reference TRBV7-6 and TRBJ2-3 for the parts outside the CDR3, the full variable domain is GAGVSQSPRYKVTKRGQDVALRCDPISGHVSLYWYRQALGQGPEFLTYFNYEAQQDKSGLPNDRFSAERPEGSISTLTIQRTEQRDSAMYRCASSLNGGSSTDTQYFGPGTRLTVL.

In this sample, this clonotype turned up once. The genes are TRBV6-5 and TRBJ1-2, with a weak D call TRBD1 (5 bases). Germline lookup yields CDR1 MNHEY and CDR2 SVGAGI. This CDR3 spans 14 amino acids. V lost 0 bases, J lost 8 bases, and 13 bases lay in between. The CDR3 protein is CASSYSSGEGGYTF. The CDR3 DNA sequence: TGTGCCAGCAGTTACTCATCGGGGGAGGGGGGCTACACCTTC.

The chain recombines TRBV28 with TRBJ2-1; 7 bases match TRBD1. This CDR3 contains 15 residues. Germline lookup yields CDR1 MDHEN and CDR2 SYDVKM. V shed 5 bases and J 7 bases; nucleotides not matched to a gene: 11. The CDR3 DNA sequence: TGTGCCAGCAGTCTCCGGCGAGGGGGCGGGAATGAGCAGTTCTTC. As protein: CASSLRRGGGNEQFF.